This T cell receptor beta chain emerged from a study of T cell responses to AZD1222 COVID-19 vaccine. Study conclusions and caveats: Repertoires were obtained solely post-peak T cell response. Close to half of all spike-specific TCRs reportedly target regions of the variants that are unmutated. Only a handful of people who got AZD1222 tested seropositive at baseline.

Germline lookup yields CDR1 SGHVS and CDR2 FNYEAQ. V shed 4 bases and J 1 base; nucleotides not matched to a gene: 16. The CDR3 is made up of 19 amino acids. The table came from immunoSEQ multiplex PCR; TCRdb's copy has only in-frame clones and leaves some out. The table includes around 200,000 clones, around 90% detected once. To note about this clone: The antigen is unknown.

The sequence came from an adult in good health. The rearrangement joins TRBV7-6 to TRBJ2-5; 9 nucleotides agree with TRBD2. Here the sequenced sample was peripheral blood, taken on day 0 of AZD1222 vaccination. DNA for the CDR3: TGTGCCAGCAGCTCACTCCGCGGGAGGGCCACCGGGGGCCAAGAGACCCAGTACTTC. This gives the protein CASSSLRGRATGGQETQYF.